This T cell receptor beta chain was sequenced during a study of cytomegalovirus exposure and HLA in healthy donors. The validation cohort, a group of around 130 subjects, included the donors and was separate from the roughly 670-subject first cohort. V lost 5 bases and J lost 3; bases outside the gene matches: 3. CDR1 ENHRY and CDR2 SYGVKD come from the germline V gene. The CDR3 consists of 14 residues. The protocol was immunoSEQ multiplex PCR, while the TCRdb copy is restricted to in-frame clones and leaves out a portion. Here the sample spans around 160,000 clones, 70% to 90% being singletons. The TCR sequence derives from a man in his thirties or forties in good health and CMV-seropositive. The chain has TRBV10-3 and TRBJ2-7, with 11 bases lining up with TRBD2. What was sequenced was PBMCs. CDR3 in amino acids: CAISSGTSGYEQYF. DNA for the CDR3: TGTGCCATCAGTTCCGGGACTAGCGGCTACGAGCAGTACTTC.